A single sample gave rise to the 18 T cell receptor beta chains below, sequenced in a study of blood T cells in healthy people across ages (dated by TCRdb to 2014 to 2015). Library prep was done by 5' RACE. Sequencing was performed on an Illumina HiSeq 2500. A second PCR of roughly 6 to 12 cycles was run with a J-beta primer mix and a sample-barcoded 5' primer. TCRdb reworked the public reads: Q25 trimming with fastp, MiXCR clone assembly, productive beta chains retained. For every CDR3 protein sequence, its rows merge into one entry that carries the most common genes and DNA. The table for this sample lists about 1,400,000 distinct CDR3 sequences; 45% to 70% of them were counted only once. The leading ten clones occupy 5.5% to 8% of the sample. Sequencing was performed on blood. The receptors stem from a man aged 18 to 30 in good health.

Only a few counts were recorded for this clonotype. The chain recombines TRBV12-3 or TRBV12-4 with TRBJ2-1; 9 bases fit TRBD1. This CDR3 is 14 amino acids long. V shed 7 bases, J shed 3 bases, and the junction held 4 bases outside the gene matches. The CDR3 nucleotides read TGTGCCAGCAAGAGGACAGGGGACTACAATGAGCAGTTCTTC. The encoded protein is CASKRTGDYNEQFF.

This chain connects TRBV27 to TRBJ2-7; D is unclear. CDR3 length equals 15 residues. Germline V gene data show CDR1 as MNHEY and CDR2 as SMNVEV (reference sequence). The V gene lost 0 bases and the J gene lost 4 bases, with 13 bases spanning the gap. The CDR3 DNA reads TGTGCCAGCAGTTTATCGGTCGGGTGGGTTTACGAGCAGTACTTC. Its protein is CASSLSVGWVYEQYF.

V and J are TRBV12-3 or TRBV12-4 and TRBJ2-2; either TRBD1 or TRBD2 may fit D (5 bases each). Trimming removed 2 bases at V and 8 bases at J, with 9 bases between. The CDR3 runs to 13 residues. CDR3 sequence (DNA): TGTGCCAGCAGTTTACTTGGGGGAGGGGAGCTGTTTTTT. Amino acids: CASSLLGGGELFF.

V gene TRBV20-1 combines with J gene TRBJ2-1; unclear D gene. The CDR3 extends over 12 amino acids. CDR1 DFQATT and CDR2 SNEGSKA come from the germline V gene (reference sequence). V shed 1 base and J shed 4 bases, with 5 bases lying between them. CDR3 loop: CSARGEYNEQFF. The CDR3 nucleotides read TGCAGTGCTAGAGGGGAATACAATGAGCAGTTCTTC.

CDR3 residues: CASSLNRGGFPGANVLTF. In nucleotides, the CDR3 is TGTGCCAGCAGCCTAAACAGGGGAGGGTTTCCCGGGGCCAACGTCCTGACTTTC. The J gene is TRBJ2-6, the V gene TRBV7-6; D may match TRBD1 or TRBD2 (7 bases each). This CDR3 is 18 amino acids long. Between the trimmed V and J ends, which lost 5 bases and 4 bases, there was a span of 21 bases. Germline V lookup: CDR1 SGHVS, CDR2 FNYEAQ.

This chain connects TRBV7-8 to TRBJ1-1; D unclear. Trimming pared 0 bases from V and 5 bases from J, leaving 10 bases between. Germline-derived CDR1 and CDR2 are SGHVS and FQNEAQ. This CDR3 has 14 residues. The CDR3: CASSLAQMGTEAFF. DNA for the CDR3: TGTGCCAGCAGCTTAGCGCAAATGGGAACTGAAGCTTTCTTT.

The chain combines TRBV28 with TRBJ2-1; maybe TRBD1 (6 bases). With 5 bases removed from V and 4 bases from J, the gap between germline ends came to 15 bases. Germline values: CDR1 MDHEN, CDR2 SYDVKM. This CDR3 has 15 amino acids. Written as DNA, the CDR3 is TGTGCCAGCAGTCTCGTGGGGGCGCAATACAATGAGCAGTTCTTC. Its translation: CASSLVGAQYNEQFF.

This chain connects TRBV24-1 to TRBJ2-1; D remains ambiguous. The end of the DNA aligns better with TRBJ2-7, so the J call may be wrong. The CDR3 is 15 residues long. Looked up from germline, CDR1 is KGHDR and CDR2 is SFDVKD. The CDR3 coding sequence is TGTGCCACCAGTGATTTGTGGGGAAGGGCTTACGAGCAGTACTTC. Translated, it gives CATSDLWGRAYEQYF.

This clonotype turned up a few times. CDR3 DNA: TGCGCCAGCAGCCAACCCTCTGAGGGGAACAGCACAGATACGCAGTATTTT. This codes for CASSQPSEGNSTDTQYF. The V call is TRBV4-3, the J call TRBJ2-3, with D perhaps matching TRBD1 or TRBD2 (5 bases each). CDR1 and CDR2 from the germline V gene are LGHNA and YSLEER. Between the trimmed V and J ends, which lost 2 bases and 0 bases, there was a span of 15 bases. The CDR3 consists of 17 residues.

The chain links TRBV12-3 or TRBV12-4 to TRBJ1-4; maybe TRBD1 (5 bases). Trimming removed 7 bases from V and 6 bases from J, with 15 bases in between. The CDR3 loop spans 14 amino acids. The CDR3 DNA reads TGTGCCAGCACCCCGGCAGGGAGTTATGAAAAACTGTTTTTT. Protein sequence: CASTPAGSYEKLFF.

The chain employs TRBV4-1 and TRBJ2-7; a weak D match, TRBD1 (6 bases). Germline V gene data show CDR1 as MGHRA and CDR2 as YSYEKL. V was pared by 5 bases and J by 6 bases, with 17 bases between. CDR3 size: 14 residues. The CDR3 loop is CASSSTRGSGEQYF. The CDR3 nucleotides are TGCGCCAGCAGCTCAACCAGGGGTTCGGGCGAGCAGTACTTC.

V and J are TRBV7-8 and TRBJ2-3; D might be TRBD1 or TRBD2, each matching 6 bases. The V end was cut by 0 bases, the J end by 6 bases, with 13 bases between. The CDR3 consists of 15 residues. Germline V CDR1 and CDR2: SGHVS, FQNEAQ. The CDR3 is CASSLAEGGVDTQYF. As DNA, the CDR3 is TGTGCCAGCAGCTTAGCGGAGGGGGGTGTGGATACGCAGTATTTT.

The chain has TRBV7-8 and TRBJ1-5; weak D call: TRBD1 (6 bases). V gave up 5 bases and J gave up 2 bases, with 16 bases separating them. The germline V gene has CDR1 SGHVS and CDR2 FQNEAQ. The CDR3 loop spans 16 amino acids. CDR3 sequence (DNA): TGTGCCAGCAGCCCTGGCCAGGGGAACGGCAATCAGCCCCAGCATTTT. This sequence encodes CASSPGQGNGNQPQHF.

This clonotype is a singleton in its sample. V usage is TRBV16 and J usage is TRBJ2-3; no reliable D call. The V gene lost 4 bases and the J gene lost 4 bases, with 21 bases spanning the gap. Germline values: CDR1 KGHSY, CDR2 FQNENV. CDR3 length: 17 residues. The CDR3 DNA reads TGTGCCAGCAGCCCCCTCCTGGGCCCCCGAATCGCAGATACGCAGTATTTT. Protein sequence: CASSPLLGPRIADTQYF.

The table lists this clonotype with a count of one. This chain uses TRBV6-1 with TRBJ2-5, with TRBD2 identical over 7 bases. The J call may be incorrect, as the DNA end agrees better with TRBJ2-7. The CDR3 is made up of 15 amino acids. Germline V gene data show CDR1 as MNHNS and CDR2 as SASEGT. This CDR3 reads CASSEAKGGIYEQYF. DNA of the CDR3: TGTGCCAGCAGTGAAGCTAAGGGAGGGATCTACGAGCAGTACTTC.

The chain couples TRBV29-1 to TRBJ2-7; 7 nucleotides match TRBD2. The CDR3 has 12 residues. After removal of 7 bases from V and 5 bases from J, the junction contained 8 bases not matched to a gene. CDR1 and CDR2 (germline): SQVTM, ANQGSEA. CDR3 amino acids: CSATSANDEQYF. In DNA, the CDR3 is TGCAGCGCTACTAGCGCAAACGACGAGCAGTACTTC.

This clonotype was counted ten times or more. This chain links TRBV6-2 or TRBV6-3 with TRBJ2-1; D might be TRBD1 (5 bases). This CDR3 has 15 amino acids. CDR1 MNHEY and CDR2 SVGEGT come from the germline V gene. Trimming cost V 6 bases and J 0 bases, with 12 bases left between them. CDR3 region: CASRQDSSSYNEQFF. For the CDR3, the DNA is TGTGCCAGCAGACAAGACAGTTCCTCCTACAATGAGCAGTTCTTC.

In DNA, the CDR3 is TGTGCCAGCAGTACTGGACAGGGGACACGCGAGCAGTACTTC. Amino acids: CASSTGQGTREQYF. The rearrangement links TRBV6-5 to TRBJ2-7, with 9 bases matching TRBD1. The CDR3 consists of 14 residues. Unmatched junction bases numbered 8, after V lost 5 bases and J lost 6 bases. Germline CDR1 MNHEY, CDR2 SVGAGI.